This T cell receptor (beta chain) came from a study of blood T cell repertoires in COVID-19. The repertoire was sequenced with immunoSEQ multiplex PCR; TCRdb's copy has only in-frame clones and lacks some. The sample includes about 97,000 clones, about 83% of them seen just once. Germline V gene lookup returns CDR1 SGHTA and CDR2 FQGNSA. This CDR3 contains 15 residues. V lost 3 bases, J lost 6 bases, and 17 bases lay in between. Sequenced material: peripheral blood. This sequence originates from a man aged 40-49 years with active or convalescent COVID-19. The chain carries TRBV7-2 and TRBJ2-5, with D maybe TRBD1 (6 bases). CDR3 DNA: TGTGCCAGCAGCTTGGCCGGGACACCCCTGCAGACCCAGTACTTC. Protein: CASSLAGTPLQTQYF.